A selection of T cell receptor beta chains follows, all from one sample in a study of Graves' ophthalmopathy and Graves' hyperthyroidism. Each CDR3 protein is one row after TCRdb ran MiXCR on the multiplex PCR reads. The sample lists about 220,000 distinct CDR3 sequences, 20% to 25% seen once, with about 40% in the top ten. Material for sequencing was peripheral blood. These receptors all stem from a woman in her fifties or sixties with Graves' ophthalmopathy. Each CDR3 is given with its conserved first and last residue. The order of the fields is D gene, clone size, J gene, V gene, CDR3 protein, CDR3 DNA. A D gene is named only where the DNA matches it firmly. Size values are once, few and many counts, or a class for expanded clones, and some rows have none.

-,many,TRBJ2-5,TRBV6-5,CASSYSSALGGTQYF,TGTGCCAGCAGTTACTCTAGCGCCCTTGGGGGGACCCAGTACTTC
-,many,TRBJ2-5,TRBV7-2,CASSLGGGAETQYF,TGTGCCAGCAGCTTAGGGGGCGGGGCAGAGACCCAGTACTTC
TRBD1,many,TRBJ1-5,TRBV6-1,CASSDRGGRQPQHF,TGTGCCAGCAGTGATCGAGGGGGCCGTCAGCCCCAGCATTTT
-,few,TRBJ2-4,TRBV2,CASHFADLKNVQYF,TGTGCCAGCCATTTTGCGGACTTGAAAAACGTTCAGTACTTC
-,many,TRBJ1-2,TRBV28,CASSLSSGTWDYTF,TGTGCCAGCAGTTTATCCTCAGGGACTTGGGACTACACCTTC
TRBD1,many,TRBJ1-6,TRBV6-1,CASSERGRGRSYNSPLHF,TGTGCCAGCAGTGAAAGGGGTAGGGGGCGGTCCTATAATTCACCCCTCCACTTT
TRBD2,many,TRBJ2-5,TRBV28,CASSLWGGGETQYF,TGTGCCAGCAGTTTATGGGGGGGGGGAGAGACCCAGTACTTC
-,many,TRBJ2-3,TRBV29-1,CSVLPDPTDTRYF,TGCAGCGTGCTCCCCGACCCTACAGATACGCGGTATTTT
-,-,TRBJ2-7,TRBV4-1,CASSQDFLSYEQYF,TGCGCCAGCAGCCAAGATTTTCTTTCCTACGAGCAGTACTTC
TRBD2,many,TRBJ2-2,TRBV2,CASSEGRTRISGNGELFF,TGTGCCAGCAGTGAAGGCCGGACTAGGATTAGCGGGAACGGGGAGCTGTTTTTT
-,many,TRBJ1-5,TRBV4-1,CASSQEGNSNQPQHF,TGCGCCAGCAGCCAAGAGGGGAATAGCAATCAGCCCCAGCATTTT
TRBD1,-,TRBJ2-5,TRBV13,CASNLQGDGRETQYF,TGTGCCAGCAACCTACAGGGGGATGGAAGAGAGACCCAGTACTTC
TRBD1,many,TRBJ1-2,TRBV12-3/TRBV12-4,CASSPGTGGYTF,TGTGCCAGCAGTCCAGGGACAGGTGGCTACACCTTC
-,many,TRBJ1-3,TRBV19,CASSLDPGNTIYF,TGTGCCAGTAGTCTAGATCCTGGAAACACCATATATTTT
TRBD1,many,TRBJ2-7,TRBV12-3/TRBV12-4,CASNPTGTGYEQYF,TGTGCCAGCAATCCCACCGGGACAGGATACGAGCAGTACTTC
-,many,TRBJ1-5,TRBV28,CASLASSQQSNQPQHF,TGTGCCAGCCTGGCTTCCTCACAGCAAAGCAATCAGCCCCAGCATTTT
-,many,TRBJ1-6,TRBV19,CASSNLGQGRTPLHF,TGTGCCAGTAGTAACCTAGGACAAGGGAGGACACCCCTCCACTTT
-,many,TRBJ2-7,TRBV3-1,CASSDDWNSNEQYF,TGTGCCAGCAGCGACGACTGGAATTCCAACGAGCAGTACTTC
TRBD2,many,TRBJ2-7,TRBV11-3,CASSLGVAGRVVEQYF,TGTGCCAGCAGCTTAGGAGTCGCCGGGAGGGTCGTCGAGCAGTACTTC
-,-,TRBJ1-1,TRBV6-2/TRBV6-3,CASSYLSAEAFF,TGTGCCAGCAGTTACTTATCGGCTGAAGCTTTCTTT
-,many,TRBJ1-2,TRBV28,CASGDGYGYTF,TGTGCCAGCGGGGACGGCTATGGCTACACCTTC
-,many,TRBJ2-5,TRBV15,CATSRPNGETQYF,TGTGCCACCAGCAGACCCAACGGAGAGACCCAGTACTTC
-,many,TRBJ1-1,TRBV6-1,CASRDTGNTEAFF,TGTGCCAGCAGGGATACAGGGAACACTGAAGCTTTCTTT
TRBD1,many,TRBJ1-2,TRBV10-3,CAISEGTGRGSGYTF,TGTGCCATCAGTGAAGGGACAGGGAGGGGCAGTGGCTACACCTTC
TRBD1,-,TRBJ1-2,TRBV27,CASSLWARGAGGAEGYTF,TGTGCCAGCAGTTTATGGGCCAGGGGGGCAGGGGGCGCAGAAGGCTACACCTTC
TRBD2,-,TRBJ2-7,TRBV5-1,CASSLGASGRGTTYEQYF,TGCGCCAGCAGCTTGGGGGCTAGCGGGCGAGGTACTACCTACGAGCAGTACTTC
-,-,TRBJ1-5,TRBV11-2,CASSLSFGNSNQPQHF,TGTGCCAGCAGCTTAAGTTTCGGAAATAGCAATCAGCCCCAGCATTTT
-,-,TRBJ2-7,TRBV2,CASSLQTPYEQYF,TGTGCCAGCAGTTTGCAGACCCCCTACGAGCAGTACTTC
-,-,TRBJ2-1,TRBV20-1,CSARGGIVEQFF,TGCAGTGCTAGGGGCGGGATAGTTGAGCAGTTCTTC
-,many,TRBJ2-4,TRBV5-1,CASSLGVAKAKNIQYF,TGCGCCAGCAGCTTGGGAGTAGCGAAAGCCAAAAACATTCAGTACTTC
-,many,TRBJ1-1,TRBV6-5,CASRLDRTTEAFF,TGTGCCAGCAGGCTAGACAGGACGACTGAAGCTTTCTTT
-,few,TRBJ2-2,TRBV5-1,CASSHRVLNTGELFF,TGCGCCAGCAGCCACAGGGTTTTAAACACCGGGGAGCTGTTTTTT
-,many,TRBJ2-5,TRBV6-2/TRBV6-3,CASSPFLPQETQYF,TGTGCCAGCAGCCCCTTTCTCCCCCAAGAGACCCAGTACTTC
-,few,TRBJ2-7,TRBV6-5,CASSYGLGPYEQYF,TGTGCCAGCAGTTACGGGCTAGGCCCTTACGAGCAGTACTTC
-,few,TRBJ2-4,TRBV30,CAWSVLDRENIQYF,TGTGCCTGGAGTGTACTGGACAGAGAAAACATTCAGTACTTC
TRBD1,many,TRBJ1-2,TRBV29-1,CSAVTGYGGYTF,TGCAGCGCCGTGACAGGGTATGGTGGCTACACCTTC
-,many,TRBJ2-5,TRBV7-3,CASSLGQKETQYF,TGTGCCAGCAGCCTTGGACAGAAAGAGACCCAGTACTTC
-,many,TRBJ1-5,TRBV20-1,CSASSSGRPGPQHF,TGCAGTGCTAGTTCGTCAGGGAGACCAGGGCCCCAGCATTTT
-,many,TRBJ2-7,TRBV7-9,CASSYTGNEQYF,TGTGCCAGCAGCTATACAGGGAACGAGCAGTACTTC
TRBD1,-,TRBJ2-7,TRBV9,CASSVEGTGPYEQYF,TGTGCCAGCAGCGTAGAAGGGACAGGTCCCTACGAGCAGTACTTC
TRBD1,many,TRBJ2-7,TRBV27,CASTATGMEYEQYF,TGTGCCAGCACCGCGACAGGGATGGAGTACGAGCAGTACTTC
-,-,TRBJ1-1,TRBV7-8,CASSLAGFTLNTEAFF,TGTGCCAGCAGCTTAGCGGGGTTCACCCTGAACACTGAAGCTTTCTTT
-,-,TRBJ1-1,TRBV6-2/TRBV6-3,CASIRTSQRTEAFF,TGTGCCAGCATTCGGACTTCCCAAAGGACTGAAGCTTTCTTT
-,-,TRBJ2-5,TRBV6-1,CASSEVAGLGETQYF,TGTGCCAGCAGTGAGGTCGCAGGGCTGGGAGAGACCCAGTACTTC
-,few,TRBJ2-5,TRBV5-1,CASSLEAPGTQYF,TGCGCCAGCAGCTTGGAGGCCCCGGGGACCCAGTACTTC
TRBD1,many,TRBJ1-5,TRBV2,CASLGQGTDQPQHF,TGTGCCAGCCTAGGACAGGGGACTGATCAGCCCCAGCATTTT
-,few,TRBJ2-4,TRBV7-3,CASSLSGQSNNIQYF,TGTGCCAGCAGCTTATCCGGGCAATCGAACAACATTCAGTACTTC
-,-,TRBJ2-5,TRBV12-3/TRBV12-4,CASSSPRGRETQYF,TGTGCCAGCAGTTCTCCCCGGGGTAGGGAGACCCAGTACTTC
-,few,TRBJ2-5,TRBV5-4,CASSHPARLQETQYF,TGTGCCAGCAGCCATCCAGCCAGGCTCCAAGAGACCCAGTACTTC
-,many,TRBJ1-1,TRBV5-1,CASSLDGGATEAFF,TGCGCCAGCAGCTTGGATGGGGGAGCGACTGAAGCTTTCTTT
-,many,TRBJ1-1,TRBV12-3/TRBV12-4,CASSPALMNTEAFF,TGTGCCAGCAGCCCTGCTTTGATGAACACTGAAGCTTTCTTT
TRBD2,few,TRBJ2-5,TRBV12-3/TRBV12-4,CASRTDGTSGKQETQYF,TGTGCCAGCAGAACCGATGGGACTAGCGGGAAACAAGAGACCCAGTACTTC
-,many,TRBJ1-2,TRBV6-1,CASSGEIGRTYGYTF,TGTGCCAGCAGTGGGGAAATAGGGCGGACTTATGGCTACACCTTC
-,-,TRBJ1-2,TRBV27,CASRDRKVNNYGYTF,TGTGCCAGCAGGGACAGAAAGGTGAATAACTATGGCTACACCTTC
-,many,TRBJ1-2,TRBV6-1,CASSGRGARHGYTF,TGTGCCAGCAGCGGTCGGGGGGCGAGACATGGCTACACCTTC
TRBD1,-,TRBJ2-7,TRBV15,CATRTGKNSYEQYF,TGTGCCACTCGGACAGGAAAGAATTCCTACGAGCAGTACTTC
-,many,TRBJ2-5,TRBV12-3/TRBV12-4,CASSFSATPVMQTQYF,TGTGCCAGCAGTTTCTCCGCTACCCCGGTAATGCAGACCCAGTACTTC
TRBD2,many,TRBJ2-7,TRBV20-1,CSARDQGLAGVGEQYF,TGCAGTGCTAGAGATCAGGGACTAGCGGGGGTGGGGGAGCAGTACTTC
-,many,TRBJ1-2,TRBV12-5,CTSGYGPANYGYTF,TGTACTAGTGGCTACGGGCCCGCTAACTATGGCTACACCTTC
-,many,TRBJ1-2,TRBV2,CASSEIRGAHYGYTF,TGTGCCAGCAGTGAAATACGGGGCGCGCATTATGGCTACACCTTC